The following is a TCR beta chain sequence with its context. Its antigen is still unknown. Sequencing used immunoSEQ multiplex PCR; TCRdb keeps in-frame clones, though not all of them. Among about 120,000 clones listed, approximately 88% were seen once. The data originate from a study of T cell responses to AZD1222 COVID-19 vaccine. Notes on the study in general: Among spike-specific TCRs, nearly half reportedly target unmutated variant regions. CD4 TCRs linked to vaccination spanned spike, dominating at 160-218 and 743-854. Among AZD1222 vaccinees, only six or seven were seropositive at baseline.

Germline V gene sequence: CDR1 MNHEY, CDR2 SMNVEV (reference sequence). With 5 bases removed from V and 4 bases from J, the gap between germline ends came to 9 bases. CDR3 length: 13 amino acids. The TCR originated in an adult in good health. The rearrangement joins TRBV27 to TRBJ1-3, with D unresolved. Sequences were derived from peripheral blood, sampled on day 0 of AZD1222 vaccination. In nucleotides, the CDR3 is TGTGCCAGCAGTCGGGAGAGGGGAAACACCATATATTTT. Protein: CASSRERGNTIYF.